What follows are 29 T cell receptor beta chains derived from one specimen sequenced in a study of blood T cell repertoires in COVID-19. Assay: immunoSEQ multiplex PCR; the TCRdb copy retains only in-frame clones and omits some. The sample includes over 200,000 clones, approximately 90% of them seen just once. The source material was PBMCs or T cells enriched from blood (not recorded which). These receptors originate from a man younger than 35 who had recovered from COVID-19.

The CDR3: CSVEDRPWRTEAFF. CDR3 coding DNA: TGCAGCGTTGAAGATCGTCCGTGGAGGACTGAAGCTTTCTTT. The chain links TRBV29-1 to TRBJ1-1, with D unresolved. Germline-derived CDR1 and CDR2 are SQVTM and ANQGSEA. Deletions cut 0 bases from V and 5 bases from J, with 13 bases between. CDR3 size: 14 residues.

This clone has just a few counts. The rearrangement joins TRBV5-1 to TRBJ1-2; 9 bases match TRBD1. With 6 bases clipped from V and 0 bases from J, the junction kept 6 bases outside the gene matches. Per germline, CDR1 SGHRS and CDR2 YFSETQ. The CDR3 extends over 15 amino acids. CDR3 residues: CASMGTGHSNYGYTF. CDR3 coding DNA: TGCGCCAGCATGGGGACAGGGCACTCTAACTATGGCTACACCTTC.

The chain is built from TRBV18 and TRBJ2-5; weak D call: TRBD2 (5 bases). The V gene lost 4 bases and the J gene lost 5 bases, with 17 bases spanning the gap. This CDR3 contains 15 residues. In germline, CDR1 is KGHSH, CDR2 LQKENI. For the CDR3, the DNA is TGTGCCAGCTCACTAAGACGGGAAACACGGGAGACCCAGTACTTC. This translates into CASSLRRETRETQYF.

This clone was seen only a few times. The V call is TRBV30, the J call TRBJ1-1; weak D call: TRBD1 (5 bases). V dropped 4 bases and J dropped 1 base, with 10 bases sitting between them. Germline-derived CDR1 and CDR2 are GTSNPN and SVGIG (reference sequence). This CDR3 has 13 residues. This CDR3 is CAWTVRENTEAFF. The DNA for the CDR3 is TGTGCCTGGACTGTCAGGGAGAACACTGAAGCTTTCTTT.

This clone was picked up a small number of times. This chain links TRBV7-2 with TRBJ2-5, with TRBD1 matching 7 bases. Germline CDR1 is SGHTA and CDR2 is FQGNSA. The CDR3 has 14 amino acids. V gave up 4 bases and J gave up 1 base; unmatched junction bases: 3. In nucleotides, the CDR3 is TGTGCCAGCAGCTCCGCAGGGGGCCAAGAGACCCAGTACTTC. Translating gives CASSSAGGQETQYF.

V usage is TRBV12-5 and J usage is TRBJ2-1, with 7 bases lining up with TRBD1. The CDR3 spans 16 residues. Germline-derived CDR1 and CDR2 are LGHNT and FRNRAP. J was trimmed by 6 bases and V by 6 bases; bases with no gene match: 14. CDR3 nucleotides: TGTGCTAGTGGCCAAGCCCGGGACAGTTTCCTCAATGAGCAGTTCTTC. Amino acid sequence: CASGQARDSFLNEQFF.

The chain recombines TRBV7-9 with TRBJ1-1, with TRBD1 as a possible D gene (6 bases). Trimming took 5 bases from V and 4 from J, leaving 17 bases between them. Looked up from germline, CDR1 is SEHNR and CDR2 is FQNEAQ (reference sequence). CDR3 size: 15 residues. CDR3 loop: CASSPTGGLGTEAFF. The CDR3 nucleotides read TGTGCCAGCAGCCCGACGGGGGGCTTGGGCACTGAAGCTTTCTTT.

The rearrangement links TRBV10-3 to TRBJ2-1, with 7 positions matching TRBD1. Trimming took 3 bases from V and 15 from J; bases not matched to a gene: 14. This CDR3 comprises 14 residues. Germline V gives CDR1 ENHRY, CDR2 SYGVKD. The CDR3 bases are TGTGCCATCAGTGACCCGACAGGGACCTATGAAAGGTTCTTC. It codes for CAISDPTGTYERFF.

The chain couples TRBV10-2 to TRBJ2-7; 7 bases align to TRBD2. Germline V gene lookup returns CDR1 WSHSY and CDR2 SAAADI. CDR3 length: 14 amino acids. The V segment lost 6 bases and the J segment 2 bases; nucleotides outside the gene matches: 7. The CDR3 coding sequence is TGCGCCAGCAGCGGTACCGGGACTACCTACGAGCAGTACTTC. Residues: CASSGTGTTYEQYF.

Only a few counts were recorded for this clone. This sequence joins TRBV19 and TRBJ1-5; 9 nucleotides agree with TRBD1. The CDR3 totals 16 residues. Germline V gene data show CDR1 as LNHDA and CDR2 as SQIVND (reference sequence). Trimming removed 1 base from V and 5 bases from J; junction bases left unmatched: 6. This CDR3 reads CASSIGGTGRYQPQHF. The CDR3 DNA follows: TGTGCCAGTAGTATAGGGGGGACAGGGAGGTATCAGCCCCAGCATTTT.

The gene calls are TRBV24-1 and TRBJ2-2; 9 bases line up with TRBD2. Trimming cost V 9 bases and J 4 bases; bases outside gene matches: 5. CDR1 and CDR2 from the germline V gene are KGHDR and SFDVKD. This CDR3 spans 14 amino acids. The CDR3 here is CATSGTSFTGELFF. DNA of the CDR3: TGTGCCACCTCCGGGACTAGCTTCACCGGGGAGCTGTTTTTT.

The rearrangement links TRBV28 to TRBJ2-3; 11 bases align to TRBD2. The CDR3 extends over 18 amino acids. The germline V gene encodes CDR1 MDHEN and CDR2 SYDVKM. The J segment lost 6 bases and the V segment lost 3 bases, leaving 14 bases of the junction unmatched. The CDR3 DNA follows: TGTGCCAGCAGTTTCCTGGGGGTAGCGGGAGGGCCGAATGATACGCAGTATTTT. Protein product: CASSFLGVAGGPNDTQYF.

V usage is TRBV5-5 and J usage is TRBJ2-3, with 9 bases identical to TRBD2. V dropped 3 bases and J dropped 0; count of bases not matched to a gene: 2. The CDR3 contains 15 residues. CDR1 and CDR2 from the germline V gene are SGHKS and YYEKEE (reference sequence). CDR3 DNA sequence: TGTGCCAGCAGCTCGCGGGGGGGTAGCACAGATACGCAGTATTTT. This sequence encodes CASSSRGGSTDTQYF. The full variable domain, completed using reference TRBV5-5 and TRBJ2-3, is DAGVTQSPTHLIKTRGQQVTLRCSPISGHKSVSWYQQVLGQGPQFIFQYYEKEERGRGNFPDRFSARQFPNYSSELNVNALLLGDSALYLCASSSRGGSTDTQYFGPGTRLTVL.

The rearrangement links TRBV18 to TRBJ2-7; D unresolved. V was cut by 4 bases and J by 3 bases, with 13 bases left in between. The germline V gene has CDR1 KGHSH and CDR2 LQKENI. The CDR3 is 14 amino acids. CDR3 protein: CASSLYDKDYEQYF. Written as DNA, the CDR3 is TGTGCCAGCTCACTCTATGACAAGGACTACGAGCAGTACTTC.

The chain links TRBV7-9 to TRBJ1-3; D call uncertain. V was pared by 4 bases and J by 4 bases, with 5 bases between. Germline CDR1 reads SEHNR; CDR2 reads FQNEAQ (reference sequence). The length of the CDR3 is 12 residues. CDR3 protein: CASSSFGNTIYF. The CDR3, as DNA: TGTGCCAGCAGCTCCTTCGGAAACACCATATATTTT.

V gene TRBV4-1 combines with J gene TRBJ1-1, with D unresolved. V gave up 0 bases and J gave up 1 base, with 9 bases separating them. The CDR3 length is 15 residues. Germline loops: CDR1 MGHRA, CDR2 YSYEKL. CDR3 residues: CASSQDHTTNTEAFF. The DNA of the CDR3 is TGCGCCAGCAGCCAAGATCACACTACGAACACTGAAGCTTTCTTT.

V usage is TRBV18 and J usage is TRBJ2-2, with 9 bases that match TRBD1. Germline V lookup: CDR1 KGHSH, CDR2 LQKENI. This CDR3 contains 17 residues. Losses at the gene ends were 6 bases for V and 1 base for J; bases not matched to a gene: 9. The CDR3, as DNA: TGTGCCAGCTCCCGAACCACAGGGGGCCGGAACACCGGGGAGCTGTTTTTT. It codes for CASSRTTGGRNTGELFF. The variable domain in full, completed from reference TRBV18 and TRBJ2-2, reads NAGVMQNPRHLVRRRGQEARLRCSPMKGHSHVYWYRQLPEEGLKFMVYLQKENIIDESGMPKERFSAEFPKEGPSILRIQQVVRGDSAAYFCASSRTTGGRNTGELFFGEGSRLTVL.

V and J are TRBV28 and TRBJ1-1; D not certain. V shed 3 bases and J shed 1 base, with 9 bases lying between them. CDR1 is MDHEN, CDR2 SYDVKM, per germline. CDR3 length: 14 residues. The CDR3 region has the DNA TGTGCCAGCAGTTTTGTAACAGAGAACACTGAAGCTTTCTTT. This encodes CASSFVTENTEAFF.

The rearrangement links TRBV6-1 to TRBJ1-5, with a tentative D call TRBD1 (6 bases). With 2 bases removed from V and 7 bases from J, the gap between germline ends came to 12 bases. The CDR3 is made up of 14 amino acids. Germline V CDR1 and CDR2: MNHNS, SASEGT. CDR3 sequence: CASSESGARQPQHF. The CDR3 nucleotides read TGTGCCAGCAGTGAATCAGGGGCACGGCAGCCCCAGCATTTT.

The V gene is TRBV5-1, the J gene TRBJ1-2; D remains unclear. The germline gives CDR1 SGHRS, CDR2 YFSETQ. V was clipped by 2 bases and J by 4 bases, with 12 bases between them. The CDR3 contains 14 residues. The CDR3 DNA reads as TGCGCCAGCAGCTTAGAGACAATCGGCTATGGCTACACCTTC. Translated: CASSLETIGYGYTF. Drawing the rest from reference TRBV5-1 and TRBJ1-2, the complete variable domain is KAGVTQTPRYLIKTRGQQVTLSCSPISGHRSVSWYQQTPGQGLQFLFEYFSETQRNKGNFPGRFSGRQFSNSRSEMNVSTLELGDSALYLCASSLETIGYGYTFGSGTRLTVV.

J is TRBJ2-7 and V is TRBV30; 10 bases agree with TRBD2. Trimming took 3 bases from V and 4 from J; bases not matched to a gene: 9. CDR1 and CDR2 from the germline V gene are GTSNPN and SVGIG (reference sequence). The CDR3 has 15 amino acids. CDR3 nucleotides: TGTGCCTGGAGCGATCCGGGACTAGCGCCTTACGAGCAGTACTTC. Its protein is CAWSDPGLAPYEQYF.

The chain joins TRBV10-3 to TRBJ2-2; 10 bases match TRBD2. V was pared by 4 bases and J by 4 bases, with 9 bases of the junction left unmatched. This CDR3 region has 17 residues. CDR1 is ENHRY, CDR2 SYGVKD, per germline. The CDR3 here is CAISGPAGGRSTGELFF. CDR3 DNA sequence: TGTGCCATCAGTGGCCCAGCGGGGGGGCGATCCACCGGGGAGCTGTTTTTT.

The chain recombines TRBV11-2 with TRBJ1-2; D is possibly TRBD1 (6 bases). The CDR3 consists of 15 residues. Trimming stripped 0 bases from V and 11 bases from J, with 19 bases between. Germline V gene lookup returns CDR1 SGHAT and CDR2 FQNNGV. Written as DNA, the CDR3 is TGTGCCAGCAGCTTAGAACCCGGGACACGGGGAGTTTACACCTTC. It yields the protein CASSLEPGTRGVYTF. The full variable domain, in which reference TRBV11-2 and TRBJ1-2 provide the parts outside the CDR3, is EAGVAQSPRYKIIEKRQSVAFWCNPISGHATLYWYQQILGQGPKLLIQFQNNGVVDDSQLPKDRFSAERLKGVDSTLKIQPAKLEDSAVYLCASSLEPGTRGVYTFGSGTRLTVV.

The CDR3 spells CASSPRGGRETQYF. For the CDR3, the DNA is TGTGCCAGCAGTCCACGGGGGGGCCGGGAGACCCAGTACTTC. This chain joins TRBV27 and TRBJ2-5; 8 positions match TRBD2. From germline, CDR1 is MNHEY and CDR2 SMNVEV (reference sequence). The V gene end was trimmed by 5 bases and the J gene end by 5 bases; junction bases not matched to a gene: 7. The CDR3 is made up of 14 amino acids.

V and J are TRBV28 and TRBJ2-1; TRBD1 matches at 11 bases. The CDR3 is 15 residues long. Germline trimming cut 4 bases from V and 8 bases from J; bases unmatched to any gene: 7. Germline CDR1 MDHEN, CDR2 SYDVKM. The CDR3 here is CASSWGTGGVDEQFF. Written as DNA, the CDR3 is TGTGCCAGCAGTTGGGGGACAGGGGGTGTGGATGAGCAGTTCTTC.

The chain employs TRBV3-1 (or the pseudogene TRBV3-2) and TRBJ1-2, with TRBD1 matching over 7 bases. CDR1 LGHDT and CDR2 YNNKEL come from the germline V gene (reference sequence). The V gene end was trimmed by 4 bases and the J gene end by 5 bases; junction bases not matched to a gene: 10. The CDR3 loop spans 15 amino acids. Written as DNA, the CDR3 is TGTGCCAGCAGCCGGCCCGGGACAGCGCAATATGGCTACACCTTC. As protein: CASSRPGTAQYGYTF.

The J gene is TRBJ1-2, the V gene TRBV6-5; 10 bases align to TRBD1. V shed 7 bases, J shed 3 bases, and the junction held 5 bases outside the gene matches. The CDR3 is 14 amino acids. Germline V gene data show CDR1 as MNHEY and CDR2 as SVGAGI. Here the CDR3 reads CASTKTGGDYGYTF. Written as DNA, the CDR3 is TGTGCCAGCACCAAGACAGGGGGCGACTATGGCTACACCTTC.

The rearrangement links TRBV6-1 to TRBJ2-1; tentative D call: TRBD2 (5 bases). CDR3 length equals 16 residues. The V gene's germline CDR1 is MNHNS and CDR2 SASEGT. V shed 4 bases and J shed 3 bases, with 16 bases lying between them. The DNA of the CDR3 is TGTGCCAGCAGTGCGCCACTAGTTTCGGGCTACAATGAGCAGTTCTTC. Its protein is CASSAPLVSGYNEQFF.

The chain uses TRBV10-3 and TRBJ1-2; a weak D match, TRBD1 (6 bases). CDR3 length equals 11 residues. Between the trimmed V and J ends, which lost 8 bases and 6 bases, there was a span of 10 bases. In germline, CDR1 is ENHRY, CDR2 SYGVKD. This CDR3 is CAIGTTNGYTF. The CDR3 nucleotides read TGTGCCATCGGGACAACCAATGGCTACACCTTC.